This TCR beta chain was sequenced in a study of blood T cells in healthy people across ages. Study-wide results and caveats: Older age coincided with a roughly linear decline in TCR beta diversity per million T cells.

In its sample, this clonotype was seen once. The antigen is not known. Then a second PCR, running about 7 to 11 cycles, was carried out with a sample-barcoded 5' primer and a J-beta primer mix. All samples gave at least 3 million CDR3-containing paired-end reads. TCRdb ran MiXCR on the 5' RACE reads and lists one entry per CDR3 protein. Counted here are around 2 million distinct CDR3 sequences, around 42% occurring once; the ten biggest clones make up around 23%. The receptor was derived from a human donor in good health. The sample consisted of blood.

The CDR3 protein is CSVGSSAKNIQYF. The DNA of the CDR3 is TGCAGCGTTGGGTCATCAGCCAAAAACATTCAGTACTTC. This chain links TRBV29-1 with TRBJ2-4; D call uncertain. This CDR3 contains 13 residues. The germline V and J ends were trimmed by 4 bases and 0 bases, with 7 bases remaining between them. CDR1 SQVTM and CDR2 ANQGSEA come from the germline V gene.